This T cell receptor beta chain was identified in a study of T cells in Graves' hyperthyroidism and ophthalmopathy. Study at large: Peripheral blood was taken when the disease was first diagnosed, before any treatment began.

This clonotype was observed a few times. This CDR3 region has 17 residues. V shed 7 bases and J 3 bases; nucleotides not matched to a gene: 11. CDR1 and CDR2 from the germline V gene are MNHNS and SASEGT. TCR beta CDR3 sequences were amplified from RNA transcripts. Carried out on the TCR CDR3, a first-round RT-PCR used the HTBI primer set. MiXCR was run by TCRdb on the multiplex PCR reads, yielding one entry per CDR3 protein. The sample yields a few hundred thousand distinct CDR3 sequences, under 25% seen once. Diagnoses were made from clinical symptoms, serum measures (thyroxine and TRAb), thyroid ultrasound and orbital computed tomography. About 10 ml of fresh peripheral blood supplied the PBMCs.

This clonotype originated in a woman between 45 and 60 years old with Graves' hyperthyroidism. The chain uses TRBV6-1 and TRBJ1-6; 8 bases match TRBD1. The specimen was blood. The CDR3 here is CASINSGQGLYNSPLHF. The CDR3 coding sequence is TGTGCCAGCATCAACTCCGGACAGGGCCTCTATAATTCACCCCTCCACTTT.